Detailed here is one T cell receptor (beta chain). The antigen remains undetermined. The CDR3 is 20 residues long. With 4 bases clipped from V and 0 bases from J, the junction kept 16 bases outside the gene matches. Germline assignment: CDR1 SGDLS and CDR2 YYNGEE. RNA extraction was followed by reverse transcription into cDNA, which acted as the sequencing template. Clones were sequenced by immunoSEQ multiplex PCR, and TCRdb holds only the in-frame ones, with some missing. The table includes about 150,000 clones, less than 65% detected once. This entry belongs to a study of CD8+ T cells in alopecia areata. Study-level results: Normal skin contains resident alphabeta T cells, and these are also sequenced in scalp samples.

This chain uses TRBV9 with TRBJ2-6; 7 bases are a match to TRBD1. The specimen sequenced was CD8+ T cells sorted from blood. The sequence came from a human donor in good health. The CDR3 sequence is CASSLKGGLGLLSGANVLTF. The CDR3 region has the DNA TGTGCCAGCAGCCTAAAAGGGGGCCTGGGGCTCCTCTCTGGGGCCAACGTCCTGACTTTC.